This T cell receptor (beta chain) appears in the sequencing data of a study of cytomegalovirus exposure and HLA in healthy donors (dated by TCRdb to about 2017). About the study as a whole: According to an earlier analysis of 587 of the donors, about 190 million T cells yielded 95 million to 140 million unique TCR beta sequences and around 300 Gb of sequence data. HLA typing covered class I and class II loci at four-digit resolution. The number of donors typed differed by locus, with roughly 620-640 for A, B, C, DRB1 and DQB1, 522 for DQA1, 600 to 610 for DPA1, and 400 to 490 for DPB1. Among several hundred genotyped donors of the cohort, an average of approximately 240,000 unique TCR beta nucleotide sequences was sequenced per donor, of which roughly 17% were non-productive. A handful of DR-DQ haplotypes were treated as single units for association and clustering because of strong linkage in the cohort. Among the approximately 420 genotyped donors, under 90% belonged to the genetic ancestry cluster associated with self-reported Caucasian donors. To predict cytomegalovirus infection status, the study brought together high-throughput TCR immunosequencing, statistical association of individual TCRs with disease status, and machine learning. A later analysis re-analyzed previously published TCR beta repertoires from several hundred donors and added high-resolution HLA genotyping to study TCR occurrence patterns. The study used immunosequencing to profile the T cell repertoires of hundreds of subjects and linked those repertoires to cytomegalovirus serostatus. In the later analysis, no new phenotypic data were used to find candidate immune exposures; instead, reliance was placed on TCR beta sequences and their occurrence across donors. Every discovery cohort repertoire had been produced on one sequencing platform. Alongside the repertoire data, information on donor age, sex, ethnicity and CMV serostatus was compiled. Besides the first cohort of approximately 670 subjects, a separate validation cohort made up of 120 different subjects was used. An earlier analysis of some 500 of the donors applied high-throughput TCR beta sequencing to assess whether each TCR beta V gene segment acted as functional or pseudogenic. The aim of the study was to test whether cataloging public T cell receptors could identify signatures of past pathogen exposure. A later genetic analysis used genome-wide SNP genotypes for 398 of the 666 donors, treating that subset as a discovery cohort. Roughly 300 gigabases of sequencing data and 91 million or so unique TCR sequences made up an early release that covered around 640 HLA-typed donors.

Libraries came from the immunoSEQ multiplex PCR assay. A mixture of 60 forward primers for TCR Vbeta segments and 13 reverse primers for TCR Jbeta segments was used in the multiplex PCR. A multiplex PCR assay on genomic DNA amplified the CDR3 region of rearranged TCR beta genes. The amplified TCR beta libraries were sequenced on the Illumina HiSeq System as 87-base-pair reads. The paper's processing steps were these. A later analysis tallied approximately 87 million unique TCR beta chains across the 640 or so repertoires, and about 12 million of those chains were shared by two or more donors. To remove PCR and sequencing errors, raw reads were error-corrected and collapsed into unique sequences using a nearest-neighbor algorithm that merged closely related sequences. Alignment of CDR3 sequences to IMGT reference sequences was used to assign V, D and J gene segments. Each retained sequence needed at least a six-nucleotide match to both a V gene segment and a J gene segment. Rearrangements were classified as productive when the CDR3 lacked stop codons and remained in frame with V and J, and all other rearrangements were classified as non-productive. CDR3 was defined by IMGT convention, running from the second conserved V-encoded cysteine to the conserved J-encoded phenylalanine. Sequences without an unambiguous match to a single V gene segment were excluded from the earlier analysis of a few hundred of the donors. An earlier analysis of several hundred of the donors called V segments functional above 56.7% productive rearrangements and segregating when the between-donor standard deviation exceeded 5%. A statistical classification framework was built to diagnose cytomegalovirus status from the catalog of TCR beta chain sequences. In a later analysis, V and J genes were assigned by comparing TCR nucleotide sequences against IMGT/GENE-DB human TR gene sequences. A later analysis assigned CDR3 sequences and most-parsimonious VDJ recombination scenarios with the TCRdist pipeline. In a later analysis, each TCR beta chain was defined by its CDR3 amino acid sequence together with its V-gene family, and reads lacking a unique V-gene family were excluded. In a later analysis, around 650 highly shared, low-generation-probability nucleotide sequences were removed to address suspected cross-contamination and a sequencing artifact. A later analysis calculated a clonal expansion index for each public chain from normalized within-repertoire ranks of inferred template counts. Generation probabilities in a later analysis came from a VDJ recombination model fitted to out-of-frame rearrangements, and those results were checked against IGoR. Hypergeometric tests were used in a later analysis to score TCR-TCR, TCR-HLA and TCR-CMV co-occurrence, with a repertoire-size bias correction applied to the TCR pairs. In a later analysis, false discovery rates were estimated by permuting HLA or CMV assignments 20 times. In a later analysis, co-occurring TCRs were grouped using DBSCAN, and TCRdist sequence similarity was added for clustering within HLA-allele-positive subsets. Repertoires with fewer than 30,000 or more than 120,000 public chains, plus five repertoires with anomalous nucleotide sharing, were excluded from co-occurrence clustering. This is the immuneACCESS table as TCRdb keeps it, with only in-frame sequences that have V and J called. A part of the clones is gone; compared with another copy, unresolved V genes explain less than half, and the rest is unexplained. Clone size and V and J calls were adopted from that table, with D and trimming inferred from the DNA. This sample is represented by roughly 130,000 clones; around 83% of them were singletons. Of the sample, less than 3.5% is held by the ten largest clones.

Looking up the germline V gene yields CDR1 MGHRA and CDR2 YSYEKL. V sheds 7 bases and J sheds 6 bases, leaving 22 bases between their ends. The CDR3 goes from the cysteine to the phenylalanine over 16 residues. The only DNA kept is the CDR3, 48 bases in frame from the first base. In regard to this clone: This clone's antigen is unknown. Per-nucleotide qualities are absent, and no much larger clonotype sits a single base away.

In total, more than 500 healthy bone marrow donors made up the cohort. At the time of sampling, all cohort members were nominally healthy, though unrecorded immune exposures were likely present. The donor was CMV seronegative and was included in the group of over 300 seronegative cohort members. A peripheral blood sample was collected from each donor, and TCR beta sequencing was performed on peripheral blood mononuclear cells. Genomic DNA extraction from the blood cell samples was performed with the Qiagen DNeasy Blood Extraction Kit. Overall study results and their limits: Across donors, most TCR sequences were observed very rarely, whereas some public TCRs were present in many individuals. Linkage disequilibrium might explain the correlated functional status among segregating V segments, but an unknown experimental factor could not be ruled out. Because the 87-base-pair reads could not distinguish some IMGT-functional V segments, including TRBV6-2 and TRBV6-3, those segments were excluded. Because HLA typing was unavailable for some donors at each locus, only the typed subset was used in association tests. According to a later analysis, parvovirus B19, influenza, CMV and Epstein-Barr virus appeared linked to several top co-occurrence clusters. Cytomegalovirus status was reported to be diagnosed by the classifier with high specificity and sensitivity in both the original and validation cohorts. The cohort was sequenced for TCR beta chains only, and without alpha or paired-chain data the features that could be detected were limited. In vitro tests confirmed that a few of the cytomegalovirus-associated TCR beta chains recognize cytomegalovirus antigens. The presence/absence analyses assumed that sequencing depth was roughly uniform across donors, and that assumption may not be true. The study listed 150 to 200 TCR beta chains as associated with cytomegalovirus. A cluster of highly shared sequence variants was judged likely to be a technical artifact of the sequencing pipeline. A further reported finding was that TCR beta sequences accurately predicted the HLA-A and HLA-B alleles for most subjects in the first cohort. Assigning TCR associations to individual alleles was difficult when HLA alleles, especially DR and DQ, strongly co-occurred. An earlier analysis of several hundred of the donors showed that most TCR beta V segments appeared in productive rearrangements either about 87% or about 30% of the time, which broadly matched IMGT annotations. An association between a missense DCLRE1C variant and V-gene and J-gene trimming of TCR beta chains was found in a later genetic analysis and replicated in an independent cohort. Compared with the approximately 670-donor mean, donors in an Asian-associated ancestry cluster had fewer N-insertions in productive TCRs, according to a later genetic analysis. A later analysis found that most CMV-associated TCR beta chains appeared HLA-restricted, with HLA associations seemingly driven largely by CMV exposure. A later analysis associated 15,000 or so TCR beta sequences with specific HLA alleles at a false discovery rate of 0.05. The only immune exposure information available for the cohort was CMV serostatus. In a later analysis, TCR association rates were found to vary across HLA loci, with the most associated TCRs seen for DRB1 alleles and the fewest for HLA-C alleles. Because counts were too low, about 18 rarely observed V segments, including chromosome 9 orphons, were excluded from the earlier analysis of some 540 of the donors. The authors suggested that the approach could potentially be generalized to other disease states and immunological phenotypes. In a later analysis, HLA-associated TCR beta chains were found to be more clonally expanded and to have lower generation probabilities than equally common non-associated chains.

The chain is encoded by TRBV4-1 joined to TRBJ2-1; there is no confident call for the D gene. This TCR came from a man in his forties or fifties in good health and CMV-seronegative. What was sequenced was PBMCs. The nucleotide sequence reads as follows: TGCGCCAGCAAACGAACCCCTGGCCAGTTCGCCAATGAGCAGTTCTTC. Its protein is CASKRTPGQFANEQFF.